This T cell receptor (beta chain) came from a study of beta chain features in type 1 diabetes. Study background: Age, gender and cell yields were alike across patients and healthy donors.

Concerning this clone itself: Its specificity is not known.

Study-wide findings and caveats: A cDNA-based sequencing approach could over-represent cells with high TCR expression. Patients and controls would be equally affected if PCR favored shorter templates. Among patients with Type 1 diabetes, TCRB CDR3s were moderately but significantly shorter in every one of the four CD4+ subsets.

Germline CDR1 GTSNPN, CDR2 SVGIG (reference sequence). This CDR3 region has 13 residues. Trimming at V came to 3 bases and at J to 7 bases, leaving 6 bases not matched to a gene. Investigators reverse transcribed all isolated RNA, so they sequenced expressed TCRB transcripts. The assay was immunoSEQ multiplex PCR, and TCRdb's table has in-frame clones only and misses some. The sample records 400,000 to 550,000 clones, over 10% being singletons. Specimen: naive CD4+ T cells from blood. The chain carries TRBV30 and TRBJ2-1; 7 bases are a match to TRBD2. This clonotype originated in a woman younger than 35 in good health. CDR3 coding DNA: TGTGCCTGGAGGGGAGGCGGGAGAAATGAGCAGTTCTTC. Translated: CAWRGGGRNEQFF.